These 29 T cell receptor beta chains share one sample of origin, sequenced in a study of beta chain features in type 1 diabetes. What was sequenced were expressed TCRB transcripts, since all of the isolated RNA had been reverse transcribed. Only in-frame clones appear in the TCRdb table, and some are missing; sequencing was by immunoSEQ multiplex PCR. The data contain 150,000 to 190,000 clones, around 8% of them singletons. Sequences were obtained from central memory CD4+ T cells from blood. These receptors came from a man younger than 35 in good health.

This clone was counted between two and nine times. J is TRBJ2-3 and V is TRBV29-1, with TRBD2 matching 14 bases. Germline CDR1 reads SQVTM; CDR2 reads ANQGSEA. CDR3 size: 19 residues. V was pared by 2 bases and J by 2 bases, with 12 bases of the junction left unmatched. The CDR3 DNA reads TGCAGCGTTGAATTTTTAAGGGGACTAGCGGGGGACCACACAGATACGCAGTATTTT. Translation gives CSVEFLRGLAGDHTDTQYF.

This clone has only a few counts. CDR3 DNA: TGTGCCAGCAGCCCATGGGGACAGCACAATGAGCAGTTCTTC. This translates into CASSPWGQHNEQFF. This sequence joins TRBV7-3 and TRBJ2-1; 7 nucleotides line up with TRBD1. Germline V gives CDR1 SGHTA, CDR2 FQGTGA. V trimming: 5 bases; J trimming: 5 bases; junction bases outside the gene matches: 6. The CDR3 covers 14 residues.

This clone has only a few counts. This chain joins TRBV6-1 and TRBJ1-1; D perhaps matches TRBD1 (6 bases). Germline V gives CDR1 MNHNS, CDR2 SASEGT. There are 14 residues in the CDR3. Trimming cost V 7 bases and J 5 bases, with 17 bases left between them. The CDR3 here is CASIHRERGTEAFF. CDR3 sequence (DNA): TGTGCCAGCATCCACAGGGAGAGGGGAACTGAAGCTTTCTTT.

The chain couples TRBV4-2 to TRBJ1-2; D unclear. Trimming removed 4 bases at V and 3 bases at J, with 15 bases between. The CDR3 has 15 residues. Germline values: CDR1 LGHNA, CDR2 YNFKEQ. CDR3 amino acids: CASSPGEAADYGYTF. CDR3 bases: TGTGCCAGCAGCCCCGGAGAGGCGGCGGACTATGGCTACACCTTC.

In its sample, this clone was seen a few times. The chain combines TRBV6-1 with TRBJ2-1; no clear D. The CDR3 has 14 amino acids. Trimming pared 0 bases from V and 4 bases from J, leaving 7 bases between. Germline CDR1 MNHNS, CDR2 SASEGT. The CDR3 DNA sequence: TGTGCCAGCAGTGAAGCGAGCCTTTACAATGAGCAGTTCTTC. Translating it yields CASSEASLYNEQFF.

This clone turned up a few times. V usage is TRBV7-2 and J usage is TRBJ1-5; tentatively, D is TRBD1 (5 bases). Per the germline V gene, CDR1 is SGHTA and CDR2 is FQGNSA. The length of the CDR3 is 14 residues. The V end was cut by 4 bases, the J end by 2 bases, with 9 bases between. This CDR3 reads CASSSDSRNQPQHF. CDR3 DNA sequence: TGTGCCAGCAGCTCCGACAGCCGCAATCAGCCCCAGCATTTT.

The table lists this clone with many counts. This rearrangement joins TRBV5-6 to TRBJ1-1; TRBD1 aligns across 7 bases. There are 14 residues in the CDR3. Unmatched junction bases numbered 3, after V lost 3 bases and J lost 1 base. Germline CDR1 reads SGHDT; CDR2 reads YYEEEE. CDR3 nucleotide sequence: TGTGCCAGCAGCTCGACAGGGAAGAACACTGAAGCTTTCTTT. This encodes CASSSTGKNTEAFF.

This clone was seen only a few times. The chain couples TRBV5-8 to TRBJ2-7, with TRBD1 identical over 9 bases. CDR3 length equals 18 residues. V lost 0 bases, J lost 3 bases, and 13 bases stayed unmatched. Germline CDR1 reads SGHTS; CDR2 reads YDEGEE. Here the CDR3 DNA reads TGTGCCAGCAGCTTGGGGGGGCCGGGACAGGGTACATTCTACGAGCAGTACTTC. Translated, it gives CASSLGGPGQGTFYEQYF.

This clone was counted a few times. The chain links TRBV5-1 to TRBJ1-6; 12 nucleotides agree with TRBD1. CDR3 length equals 17 residues. With V trimmed by 4 bases and J by 9 bases, 11 bases remained unmatched. The germline gives CDR1 SGHRS, CDR2 YFSETQ. The CDR3 DNA reads TGCGCCAGCAGCCCAGGGACAGGGGGCGCGTTCAGTTCACCCCTCCACTTT. Protein product: CASSPGTGGAFSSPLHF. Full variable domain (rest looked up from reference TRBV5-1 and TRBJ1-6): KAGVTQTPRYLIKTRGQQVTLSCSPISGHRSVSWYQQTPGQGLQFLFEYFSETQRNKGNFPGRFSGRQFSNSRSEMNVSTLELGDSALYLCASSPGTGGAFSSPLHFGNGTRLTVT.

The rearrangement links TRBV7-8 to TRBJ2-1; the D is unclear. V was shortened by 0 bases and J by 9 bases, with 12 bases between the two germline ends. Germline CDR1 is SGHVS and CDR2 is FQNEAQ. This CDR3 is built from 14 residues. DNA for the CDR3: TGTGCCAGCAGCTTAGCGGGCGAGAGTCGTGAGCAGTTCTTC. It encodes CASSLAGESREQFF.

There are a few counts of this clone. The gene calls are TRBV14 and TRBJ2-2; TRBD2 aligns across 10 bases. Germline values: CDR1 SGHDN, CDR2 FVKESK. The CDR3 has 16 amino acids. V trimming: 5 bases; J trimming: 3 bases; junction bases outside the gene matches: 6. CDR3 amino acids: CASSLRLAGDTGELFF. DNA for the CDR3: TGTGCCAGCAGCTTAAGACTAGCGGGTGACACCGGGGAGCTGTTTTTT.

This clone was observed a few times. V usage is TRBV14 and J usage is TRBJ1-2; D is unresolved. The CDR3 has 13 amino acids. In germline, CDR1 is SGHDN, CDR2 FVKESK. V gave up 0 bases and J gave up 8 bases, with 10 bases separating them. The CDR3 loop reads CASSQDLSRGYTF. In DNA, the CDR3 is TGTGCCAGCAGCCAAGATTTGAGTCGAGGCTACACCTTC.

V usage is TRBV7-3 and J usage is TRBJ2-5, with D maybe TRBD1 (5 bases). V shed 2 bases and J shed 3 bases, with 7 bases lying between them. Germline values: CDR1 SGHTA, CDR2 FQGTGA. The CDR3 sequence is 13 residues long. CDR3 nucleotide sequence: TGTGCCAGCAGCTTAGGACACGAAGAGACCCAGTACTTC. Its translation is CASSLGHEETQYF.

This clone was seen only a few times. The V and J genes are TRBV2 and TRBJ2-1; 10 nucleotides line up with TRBD2. The CDR3 spans 15 residues. V was pared by 7 bases and J by 6 bases, with 9 bases of the junction left unmatched. Germline CDR1 and CDR2: SNHLY and FYNNEI. CDR3 nucleotide sequence: TGTGCCAGCATGGAGCGGGAGGGGATAGGCAATGAGCAGTTCTTC. Encoded protein: CASMEREGIGNEQFF.

In its sample, this clone was seen a few times. This chain joins TRBV28 and TRBJ1-1; weak D call: TRBD1 (5 bases). The CDR3 is 12 amino acids. CDR1 and CDR2 (germline): MDHEN, SYDVKM. With 7 bases removed from V and 1 base from J, the gap between germline ends came to 7 bases. The CDR3: CASKGPNTEAFF. The CDR3 DNA follows: TGTGCCAGCAAGGGGCCGAACACTGAAGCTTTCTTT. Looking up the rest from reference TRBV28 and TRBJ1-1 gives the full variable domain: DVKVTQSSRYLVKRTGEKVFLECVQDMDHENMFWYRQDPGLGLRLIYFSYDVKMKEKGDIPEGYSVSREKKERFSLILESASTNQTSMYLCASKGPNTEAFFGQGTRLTVV.

This clone was picked up many times. The V call is TRBV30, the J call TRBJ2-5; 16 bases agree with TRBD2. The CDR3 contains 17 residues. V was clipped by 0 bases and J by 4 bases; unmatched bases: 5. Germline V gives CDR1 GTSNPN, CDR2 SVGIG (reference sequence). CDR3 bases: TGTGCCTGGAGTGTACGGGGACTAGCGGGAGGGACAGAGACCCAGTACTTC. It specifies CAWSVRGLAGGTETQYF.

This clone was counted at least ten times. V gene TRBV7-9 combines with J gene TRBJ2-3; 8 bases are a match to TRBD1. This CDR3 spans 15 amino acids. Germline CDR1 reads SEHNR; CDR2 reads FQNEAQ (reference sequence). J gave up 5 bases and V 5 bases, and 9 bases lay outside the gene matches. DNA of the CDR3: TGTGCCAGCAGCCCCAGACAGGGGATGAAAGATACGCAGTATTTT. Translated: CASSPRQGMKDTQYF. Full variable domain (missing parts from reference TRBV7-9 and TRBJ2-3): DTGVSQNPRHKITKRGQNVTFRCDPISEHNRLYWYRQTLGQGPEFLTYFQNEAQLEKSRLLSDRFSAERPKGSFSTLEIQRTEQGDSAMYLCASSPRQGMKDTQYFGPGTRLTVL.

This clone was seen only a few times. The chain is built from TRBV19 and TRBJ2-5, with 7 bases lining up with TRBD1. The CDR3 runs to 14 residues. The germline gives CDR1 LNHDA, CDR2 SQIVND (reference sequence). V was clipped by 5 bases and J by 4 bases; unmatched bases: 7. CDR3 DNA: TGTGCCAGTAGTTCCGGATACAGGGGAGAGACCCAGTACTTC. Its translation: CASSSGYRGETQYF. The variable domain in full, with the rest retrieved from reference TRBV19 and TRBJ2-5, is DGGITQSPKYLFRKEGQNVTLSCEQNLNHDAMYWYRQDPGQGLRLIYYSQIVNDFQKGDIAEGYSVSREKKESFPLTVTSAQKNPTAFYLCASSSGYRGETQYFGPGTRLLVL.

This clone came up a few times. This rearrangement joins TRBV19 to TRBJ1-2, with 7 bases that match TRBD1. The germline gives CDR1 LNHDA, CDR2 SQIVND (reference sequence). Germline trimming cut 4 bases from V and 1 base from J; bases unmatched to any gene: 6. This CDR3 contains 15 residues. The CDR3 is CASSRGQALNYGYTF. The CDR3 DNA sequence: TGTGCCAGTAGTAGAGGACAGGCGCTTAACTATGGCTACACCTTC.

This clone showed up just a few times. The gene calls are TRBV28 and TRBJ1-1; 8 nucleotides agree with TRBD1. After removal of 5 bases from V and 4 bases from J, the junction contained 3 bases not matched to a gene. Germline V gene lookup returns CDR1 MDHEN and CDR2 SYDVKM. The CDR3 is 13 residues long. CDR3 coding DNA: TGTGCCAGCAGTCCAGGACAGGGCACTGAAGCTTTCTTT. Encoded protein: CASSPGQGTEAFF. The variable domain in full, with the rest retrieved from reference TRBV28 and TRBJ1-1, is DVKVTQSSRYLVKRTGEKVFLECVQDMDHENMFWYRQDPGLGLRLIYFSYDVKMKEKGDIPEGYSVSREKKERFSLILESASTNQTSMYLCASSPGQGTEAFFGQGTRLTVV.

This clone showed up many times. The V call is TRBV9, the J call TRBJ2-3, with D possibly matching TRBD2 (5 bases). The germline gives CDR1 SGDLS, CDR2 YYNGEE. V lost 2 bases, J lost 1 base, and 14 bases lay in between. The CDR3 covers 16 residues. The CDR3 loop is CASSVGVGAGTDTQYF. The CDR3 nucleotides are TGTGCCAGCAGCGTGGGAGTGGGAGCCGGCACAGATACGCAGTATTTT.

V gene TRBV29-1 combines with J gene TRBJ1-2; D is unclear. This CDR3 comprises 12 residues. V was cut by 3 bases and J by 3 bases, with 8 bases left in between. In germline, CDR1 is SQVTM, CDR2 ANQGSEA. The CDR3 sequence is CSVETRHYGYTF. As DNA, the CDR3 is TGCAGCGTTGAGACTAGGCACTATGGCTACACCTTC. Complete variable domain (other parts from reference TRBV29-1 and TRBJ1-2): SAVISQKPSRDICQRGTSLTIQCQVDSQVTMMFWYRQQPGQSLTLIATANQGSEATYESGFVIDKFPISRPNLTFSTLTVSNMSPEDSSIYLCSVETRHYGYTFGSGTRLTVV.

The chain links TRBV29-1 to TRBJ2-3; 10 bases map to TRBD1. This CDR3 region has 14 residues. V dropped 7 bases and J dropped 3; count of bases not matched to a gene: 7. Germline CDR1 reads SQVTM; CDR2 reads ANQGSEA. In DNA, the CDR3 is TGCAGCGCCGTGGGACAGGGGATAACAGATACGCAGTATTTT. It translates to CSAVGQGITDTQYF.

This clone was counted only a few times. The genes are TRBV7-2 and TRBJ2-1; D possibly corresponds to TRBD2 (6 bases). The length of the CDR3 is 13 residues. V lost 5 bases and J lost 8, with 13 bases in between. Germline CDR1 reads SGHTA; CDR2 reads FQGNSA. The CDR3 sequence is CASSETSHHEQFF. The CDR3 DNA reads TGTGCCAGCAGCGAGACTAGTCATCATGAGCAGTTCTTC.

This clone appeared a few times. This chain links TRBV4-2 with TRBJ2-3; 8 bases fit TRBD1. Germline CDR1 and CDR2: LGHNA and YNFKEQ. The J segment lost 4 bases and the V segment lost 6 bases, leaving 6 bases of the junction unmatched. This CDR3 is built from 14 residues. The chain's CDR3 is CASSPTGESDTQYF. In DNA, the CDR3 is TGTGCCAGCAGTCCGACAGGGGAATCAGATACGCAGTATTTT.

The chain joins TRBV7-2 to TRBJ1-4, with TRBD1 identical over 9 bases. Trimming at V came to 5 bases and at J to 4 bases, leaving 8 bases not matched to a gene. CDR1 and CDR2 (germline): SGHTA, FQGNSA. The CDR3 length is 16 residues. This chain's CDR3 is CASSRGGTGYNEKLFF. In DNA, the CDR3 is TGTGCCAGCAGCCGGGGGGGGACAGGGTATAATGAAAAACTGTTTTTT.

This clone was seen at least ten times. V gene TRBV4-3 combines with J gene TRBJ2-2; TRBD2 aligns across 10 bases. The junction had 5 bases not matched to a gene; V was cut back by 2 bases and J by 11 bases. The CDR3 has 14 amino acids. The germline V gene has CDR1 LGHNA and CDR2 YSLEER. CDR3 amino acids: CASSQLAGVGELFF. The DNA of the CDR3 is TGCGCCAGCAGCCAACTAGCGGGAGTGGGAGAGCTGTTTTTT.

V gene TRBV6-5 combines with J gene TRBJ2-7; 9 bases are shared with TRBD1. This CDR3 has 12 amino acids. Per germline, CDR1 MNHEY and CDR2 SVGAGI. The ends lost 6 bases at V and 6 bases at J; junction bases unmatched: 3. Written as DNA, the CDR3 is TGTGCCAGCAGAGGACAGGGGTTCGAGCAGTACTTC. Translation: CASRGQGFEQYF.

This clone was counted a few times. The chain combines TRBV10-3 with TRBJ2-5; a weak D match, TRBD1 (5 bases). Trimming removed 4 bases from V and 3 bases from J, with 9 bases in between. This CDR3 spans 13 amino acids. The V gene's germline CDR1 is ENHRY and CDR2 SYGVKD. The CDR3 sequence: CAISVIREETQYF. CDR3 bases: TGTGCCATCAGTGTTATCAGGGAAGAGACCCAGTACTTC.